These T cell receptor beta chains were read from a single sample in a study of blood T cell repertoires in COVID-19. Assay used: immunoSEQ multiplex PCR; TCRdb lists only in-frame clones, some missing. The sample yields 200,000 to 250,000 clones, around 82% seen once. The sample consisted of PBMCs or T cells enriched from blood (not recorded which). All receptors derive from a woman in her fifties or sixties who had been exposed to COVID-19. Each CDR3 is given without its conserved first and last residue. The order of the fields is CDR3 protein, clone size, V gene. Where a row states a size, it is once, few, many or the class of an expanded clone; other rows omit it.

ASSPSGGYTDTQY	NA	TRBV6-5
ASSFGTSGGLYPYEQY	NA	TRBV2
ASSSNARGRSEKLF	NA	TRBV6-5
ASSQEVGTGPREQY	NA	TRBV3-1/TRBV3-2
ASRYDRGTDTQY	NA	TRBV5-1
ASSWTGSNYGYT	NA	TRBV6-5
ASSLKEDYTEDMNTEAF	NA	TRBV7-4
ASSPGLTEPQH	NA	TRBV5-4
ASEHTGGYGYT	NA	TRBV19
ASRGTGKVF	once	TRBV11-2
ASSRISSPTEAF	NA	TRBV4-3
ASSGTGATQETQY	NA	TRBV10-1
ATNLRGGGDTQY	NA	TRBV10-2
ASSEAQADLYGYT	NA	TRBV2
ASSDGTSSYNEQF	NA	TRBV2
ASSAGGAIGVDTQY	NA	TRBV7-2
ASSLTPGSSPLH	NA	TRBV7-7
ASSSPGSPYEQY	few	TRBV7-9
ASSLGGGQTEKLF	NA	TRBV5-1
ASSAGLAAVGDNEQF	NA	TRBV9
ASSLALRGYGYT	NA	TRBV5-6
ASSYPGTGTYEQY	NA	TRBV5-4
ASMTAFYGYT	NA	TRBV28
SVGGTGGYDNEQF	NA	TRBV29-1
ASSIGTSRPGELF	NA	TRBV7-2
ASSLSLNTEAF	NA	TRBV7-3
ASSLLRNTEAF	NA	TRBV14
ASSLLGGTGGYEQY	NA	TRBV3-1/TRBV3-2
ATSSYTDTDTQY	NA	TRBV15
ASSSGGGNYNEQF	NA	TRBV28
ASSHWTERGRSPDTQY	once	TRBV14
ASSIQGANSPLH	NA	TRBV7-3
ASSQGGRGSLSGANVLT	NA	TRBV5-6
ASSPSGLAGA	NA	TRBV6-5
ASSAPGTGRGYT	NA	TRBV19
ASSQDFRGPYEQY	NA	TRBV4-3
ASSPLIAGTGELF	NA	TRBV3-1/TRBV3-2
ASSPGMNTEAF	NA	TRBV12-3/TRBV12-4
ASSYSDMLGGYT	NA	TRBV6-5
ASSRTGNYGYT	NA	TRBV7-9
ASSGQGPYEQY	few	TRBV2
ASSLKQGAGGYT	NA	TRBV7-9
ASRQRNTEAF	NA	TRBV28
ASTNMQGGRTEAF	once	TRBV6-5
ASGTAHRGQGPYGYT	NA	TRBV5-4
ASSKGLAGAYGTQY	few	TRBV3-1/TRBV3-2
SVWLNEKLF	few	TRBV29-1